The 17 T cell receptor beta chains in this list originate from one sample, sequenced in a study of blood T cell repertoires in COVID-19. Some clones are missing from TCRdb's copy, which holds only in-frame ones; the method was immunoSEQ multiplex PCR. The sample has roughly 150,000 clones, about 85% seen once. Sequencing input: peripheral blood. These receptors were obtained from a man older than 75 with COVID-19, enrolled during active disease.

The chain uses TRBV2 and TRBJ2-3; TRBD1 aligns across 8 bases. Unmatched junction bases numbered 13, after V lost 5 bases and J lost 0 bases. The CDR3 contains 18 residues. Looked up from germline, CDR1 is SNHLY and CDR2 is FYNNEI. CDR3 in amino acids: CASSSGQGRATSTDTQYF. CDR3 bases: TGTGCCAGCAGTTCCGGACAGGGAAGAGCTACTAGCACAGATACGCAGTATTTT.

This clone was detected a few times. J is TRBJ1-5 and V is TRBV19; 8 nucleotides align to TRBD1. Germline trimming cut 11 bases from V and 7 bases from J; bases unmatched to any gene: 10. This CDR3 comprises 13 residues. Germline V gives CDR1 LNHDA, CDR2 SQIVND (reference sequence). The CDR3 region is CASGQGAWQPQHF. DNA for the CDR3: TGTGCCTCGGGGCAGGGGGCTTGGCAGCCCCAGCATTTT.

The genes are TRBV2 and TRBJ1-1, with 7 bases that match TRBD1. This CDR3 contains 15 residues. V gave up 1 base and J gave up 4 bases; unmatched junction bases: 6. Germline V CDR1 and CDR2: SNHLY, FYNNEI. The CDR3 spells CASSEEGDSSTEAFF. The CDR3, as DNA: TGTGCCAGCAGTGAAGAAGGGGACAGTAGCACTGAAGCTTTCTTT.

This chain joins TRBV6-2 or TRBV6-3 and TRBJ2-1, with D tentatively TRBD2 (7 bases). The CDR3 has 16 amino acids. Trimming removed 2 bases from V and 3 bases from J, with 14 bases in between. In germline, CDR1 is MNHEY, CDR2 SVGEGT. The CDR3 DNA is TGTGCCAGCAGTTACCCGGGGGCGGGGGTCTACAATGAGCAGTTCTTC. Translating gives CASSYPGAGVYNEQFF.

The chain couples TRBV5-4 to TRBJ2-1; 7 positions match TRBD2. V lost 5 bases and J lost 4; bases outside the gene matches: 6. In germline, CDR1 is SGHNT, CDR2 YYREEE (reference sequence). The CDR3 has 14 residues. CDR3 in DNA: TGTGCCAGCAGTTTTGGGGGGGGTTACAATGAGCAGTTCTTC. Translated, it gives CASSFGGGYNEQFF.

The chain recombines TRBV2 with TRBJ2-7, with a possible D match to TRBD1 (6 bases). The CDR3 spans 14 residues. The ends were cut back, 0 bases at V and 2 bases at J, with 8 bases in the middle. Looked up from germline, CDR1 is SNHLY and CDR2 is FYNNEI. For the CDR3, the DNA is TGTGCCAGCAGTGAAGCAGGGGGAGCCTACGAGCAGTACTTC. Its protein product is CASSEAGGAYEQYF.

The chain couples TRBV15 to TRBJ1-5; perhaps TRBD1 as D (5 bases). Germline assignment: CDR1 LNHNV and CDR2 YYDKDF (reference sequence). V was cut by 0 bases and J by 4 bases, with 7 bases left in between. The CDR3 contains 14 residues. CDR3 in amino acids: CATSRDRVNQPQHF. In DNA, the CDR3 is TGTGCCACCAGCAGAGACAGGGTTAATCAGCCCCAGCATTTT.

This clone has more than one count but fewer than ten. DNA for the CDR3: TGTGCCAGCAGTTTTTCCTGGGGACAGGGTGACCGAAGTCTCCACTTT. It yields the protein CASSFSWGQGDRSLHF. The J gene is TRBJ1-6, the V gene TRBV28, with TRBD1 matching 9 bases. Trimming removed 3 bases from V and 16 bases from J; junction bases left unmatched: 16. Per the germline V gene, CDR1 is MDHEN and CDR2 is SYDVKM. This CDR3 comprises 16 residues.

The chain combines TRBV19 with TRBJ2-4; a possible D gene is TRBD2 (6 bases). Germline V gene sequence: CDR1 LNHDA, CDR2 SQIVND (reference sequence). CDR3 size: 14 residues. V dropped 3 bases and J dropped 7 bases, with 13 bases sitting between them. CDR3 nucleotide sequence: TGTGCCAGTAGTATTGGGGGGTTAAGGAACATTCAGTACTTC. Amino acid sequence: CASSIGGLRNIQYF.

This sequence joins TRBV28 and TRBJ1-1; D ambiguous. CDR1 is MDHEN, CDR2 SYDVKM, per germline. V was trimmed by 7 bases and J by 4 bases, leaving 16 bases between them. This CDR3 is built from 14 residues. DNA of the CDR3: TGTGCCAGCACCCGGAGACTGTCCCGCACTGAAGCTTTCTTT. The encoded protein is CASTRRLSRTEAFF.

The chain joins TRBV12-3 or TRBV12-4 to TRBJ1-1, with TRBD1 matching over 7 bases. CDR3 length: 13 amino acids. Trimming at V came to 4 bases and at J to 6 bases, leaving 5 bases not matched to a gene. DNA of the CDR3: TGTGCCAGCAGTTCCTACAGGGGCGCTGAAGCTTTCTTT. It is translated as CASSSYRGAEAFF.

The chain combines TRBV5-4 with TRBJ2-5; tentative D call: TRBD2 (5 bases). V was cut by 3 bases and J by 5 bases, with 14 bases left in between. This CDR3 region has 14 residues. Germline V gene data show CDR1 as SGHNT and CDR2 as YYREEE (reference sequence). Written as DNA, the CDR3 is TGTGCCAGCAGCTCCCGGGGTAGCGTGGAGACCCAGTACTTC. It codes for CASSSRGSVETQYF.

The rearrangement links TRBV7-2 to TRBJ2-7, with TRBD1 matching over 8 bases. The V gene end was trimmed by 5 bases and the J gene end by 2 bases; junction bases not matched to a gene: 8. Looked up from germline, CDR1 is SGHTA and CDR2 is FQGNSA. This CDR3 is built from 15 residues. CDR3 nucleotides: TGTGCCAGCAGCGTCGCCGGGACAGGTCCCTACGAGCAGTACTTC. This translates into CASSVAGTGPYEQYF. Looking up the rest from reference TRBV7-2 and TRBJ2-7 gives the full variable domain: GAGVSQSPSNKVTEKGKDVELRCDPISGHTALYWYRQSLGQGLEFLIYFQGNSAPDKSGLPSDRFSAERTGGSVSTLTIQRTQQEDSAVYLCASSVAGTGPYEQYFGPGTRLTVT.

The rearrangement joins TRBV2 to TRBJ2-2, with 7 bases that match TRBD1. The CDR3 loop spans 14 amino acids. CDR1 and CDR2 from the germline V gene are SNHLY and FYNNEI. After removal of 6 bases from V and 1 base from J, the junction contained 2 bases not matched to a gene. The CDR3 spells CASRTGMNTGELFF. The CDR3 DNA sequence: TGTGCCAGCAGGACAGGGATGAACACCGGGGAGCTGTTTTTT.

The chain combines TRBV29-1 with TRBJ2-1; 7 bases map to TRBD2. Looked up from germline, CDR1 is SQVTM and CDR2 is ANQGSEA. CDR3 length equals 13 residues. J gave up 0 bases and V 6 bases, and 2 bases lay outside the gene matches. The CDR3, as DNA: TGCAGCGTGGGAGGGAGCTCCTACAATGAGCAGTTCTTC. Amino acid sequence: CSVGGSSYNEQFF.

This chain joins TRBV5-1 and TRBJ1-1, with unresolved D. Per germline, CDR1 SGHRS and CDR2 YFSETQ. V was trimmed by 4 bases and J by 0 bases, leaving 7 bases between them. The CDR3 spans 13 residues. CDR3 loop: CASSGQLNTEAFF. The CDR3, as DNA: TGCGCCAGCAGCGGGCAGTTGAACACTGAAGCTTTCTTT. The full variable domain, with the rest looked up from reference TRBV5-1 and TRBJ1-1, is KAGVTQTPRYLIKTRGQQVTLSCSPISGHRSVSWYQQTPGQGLQFLFEYFSETQRNKGNFPGRFSGRQFSNSRSEMNVSTLELGDSALYLCASSGQLNTEAFFGQGTRLTVV.

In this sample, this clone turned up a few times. CDR3 sequence: CASRLAGTNTGELFF. The CDR3 coding sequence is TGTGCCAGCAGATTAGCGGGAACAAACACCGGGGAGCTGTTTTTT. V and J are TRBV6-5 and TRBJ2-2; 8 bases align to TRBD2. This CDR3 has 15 amino acids. J lost 2 bases, V lost 6 bases, and 5 bases had no gene match. Germline V gives CDR1 MNHEY, CDR2 SVGAGI.